This paragraph reports one T cell receptor (beta chain). This sample stems from a study of shared clonotypes between healthy human individuals. Donors, healthy HIV-negative adults, lacked recent acute infections or vaccinations. The CD4+ fraction was divided into a CD45RA+ naive subset and a CD45RA-negative memory subset. Original handling: ImmunoSEQ supplied junction-only sequences lacking quality scores, so filtering was different. Assay used: immunoSEQ multiplex PCR; TCRdb lists only in-frame clones, some missing. That table supplies the V and J calls and clone size; D and trimming were determined from the DNA. The table lists approximately 530,000 clones, 90% to 97% of them singletons. This CDR3 is 16 amino acids long. Looked up from germline, CDR1 is SNHLY and CDR2 is FYNNEI. V was clipped by 8 bases and J by 9 bases; unmatched bases: 18.

This receptor was obtained from a woman aged 30 to 39 in good health. Input material: naive CD4+ T cells sorted from blood. Subset given: CD45RA+ positively selected. The chain recombines TRBV2 with TRBJ2-1; 8 bases are a match to TRBD2. CDR3 amino acids: CASGRSGTSFSGEQFF. DNA for the CDR3: TGTGCCAGCGGAAGGTCCGGGACTAGTTTCTCCGGTGAGCAGTTCTTC.